This T cell receptor beta chain was retrieved from a study of blood T cell repertoires in COVID-19 (dated by TCRdb to the early 2020s). General notes on the study: Collaborator samples came from the United States, Italy and Spain and covered acute and convalescent phases of COVID-19. Where HLA class I and class II types were available, the types were taken from metadata supplied by the sample provider, not from assay-based typing. Samples came from the ongoing ImmuneRACE study (first 160 participants) plus 1,254 subjects from 6 global collaborators. The repertoires were made available in a free public database intended to serve as a resource for research on the immune response to SARS-CoV-2. A de-identified subject ID, COVID-19 status, age in years and sex were almost always included in the sample metadata. Subjects who had been exposed to COVID-19, were actively infected with it, or had recovered from it provided the deeply sampled blood TCRbeta repertoires that made up the dataset. The material from the prospective study consisted of cDNA or gDNA derived from T cells, B-cell-depleted T cells, or PBMCs. Summary of the overall study and its limitations: Clinical and demographic metadata were provided uncurated, with the amount varying by source and participant.

TCRbeta CDR3 regions were amplified from genomic DNA by means of the immunoSEQ Assay, a bias-controlled multiplex PCR. Concerning the study's data processing: The number of nucleated cells in each sample was estimated from the amplification of reference gene primers within the assay. To quantify the absolute abundance of each unique TCRbeta CDR3 rearrangement, sequence reads were collapsed and filtered. For each sample, productive Simpson clonality was calculated as the square root of Simpson's diversity index across productive rearrangements. TCRdb retrieved this table from immuneACCESS and kept in-frame rearrangements only. Not all clones are present; in checked studies, unresolved V genes account for under half, and no reason is known for the remainder. That table furnishes V, J and clone size, whereas the DNA furnished D and trimming. Within this sample are hundreds of thousands of clones, with 85% to 90% of them counted one time only. Clones ranked in the top ten supply approximately 1.6% of the sample.

Participants in the prospective study were enrolled through a virtual design, were aged roughly 18 to 100 years, and lived in 24 United States geographic areas. Cohort assignment in the prospective study relied on participant-reported clinical history from a screening survey and a study questionnaire. Recovered participants in ImmuneRACE Cohort 3 were defined as having two consecutive negative NP/OP PCR tests, clearance from a healthcare professional, or resolution of symptoms. Mobile phlebotomists in the prospective study collected whole blood, serum and a nasopharyngeal or oropharyngeal swab from every participant. Over an approximately two-month period, participants in the prospective study had the option of providing additional blood draws and questionnaires. Before DNA extraction, blood samples from the prospective study were shipped at room temperature or frozen. Turning to this clone: Its antigen is currently not known. No much larger clone exists at a distance of one base, and base qualities are not known.

V trim: 5 bases; J trim: 4 bases; unmatched bases: 4. The CDR3 measures 13 amino acids from cysteine to phenylalanine. The CDR3 DNA has 39 bases and is translated from base 1. The sequence was obtained from a man aged 40-49 years who had recovered from COVID-19. The rearrangement joined TRBV12-3 or TRBV12-4 to TRBJ1-2; 7 bases in between match TRBD1. The sequencing input was PBMCs or T cells enriched from blood (not recorded which). The CDR3 here reads CASSTQGSYGYTF. The DNA sequence reads TGTGCCAGCAGTACACAGGGGTCCTATGGCTACACCTTC.